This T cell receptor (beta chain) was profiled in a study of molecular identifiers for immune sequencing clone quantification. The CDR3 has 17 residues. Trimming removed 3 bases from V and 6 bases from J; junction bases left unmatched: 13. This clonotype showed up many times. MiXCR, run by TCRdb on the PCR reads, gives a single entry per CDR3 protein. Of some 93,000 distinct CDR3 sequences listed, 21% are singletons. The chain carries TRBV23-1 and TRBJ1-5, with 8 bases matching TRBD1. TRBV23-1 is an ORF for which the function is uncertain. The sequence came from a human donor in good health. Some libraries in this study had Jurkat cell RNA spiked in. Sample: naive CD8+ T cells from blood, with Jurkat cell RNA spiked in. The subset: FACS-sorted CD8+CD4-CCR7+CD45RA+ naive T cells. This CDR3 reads CASSQCDRGSIVQPQHF. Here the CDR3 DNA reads TGCGCCAGCAGTCAGTGCGACAGGGGATCTATAGTTCAGCCCCAGCATTTT.